This TCR beta chain comes out of a study of blood T cell repertoires in COVID-19. Across the whole study: T cells, B-cell-depleted T cells, or PBMCs provided the cDNA or gDNA that served as material.

Germline CDR1 MNHEY, CDR2 SVGAGI. Germline trimming cut 3 bases from V and 4 bases from J; bases unmatched to any gene: 5. The CDR3 covers 14 residues. TCRdb's copy holds only in-frame clones and misses some; the assay was immunoSEQ multiplex PCR. The profile shows over 350,000 clones, roughly 89% of them singletons. This rearrangement joins TRBV6-5 to TRBJ2-5; 7 bases map to TRBD1. The sequenced material came from peripheral blood. The TCR comes from a woman aged 25 to 39 with active or convalescent COVID-19. The CDR3 DNA follows: TGTGCCAGCAGTTATTCCGACAGGGTAGAGACCCAGTACTTC. Protein sequence: CASSYSDRVETQYF.